Sequencing of this T cell receptor (beta chain) was carried out in a study of shared clonotypes between healthy human individuals. Measured with immunoSEQ multiplex PCR; TCRdb has only the in-frame clones, and not every one. Among 1 million to 1.2 million clones, approximately 75% were seen once, and the ten largest hold approximately 0.95%. Regarding this clone: The same CDR3 also results from other DNA sequences found in this sample.

This CDR3 has 15 residues. V lost 5 bases and J lost 4; bases outside the gene matches: 7. Germline-derived CDR1 and CDR2 are MDHEN and SYDVKM. The TCR originated in a young man in good health. Some clones in this sample may be carry-over from other donors' samples. The source material was memory CD4+ T cells from PBMCs. As for subset: CD45RA-negative fraction. The chain uses TRBV28 and TRBJ2-7; 11 positions agree with TRBD1. CDR3: CASSAPGQGVYEQYF. As DNA, the CDR3 is TGTGCCAGCAGTGCGCCGGGACAGGGGGTATACGAGCAGTACTTC. The entire variable domain, with the rest obtained from reference TRBV28 and TRBJ2-7, is as follows: DVKVTQSSRYLVKRTGEKVFLECVQDMDHENMFWYRQDPGLGLRLIYFSYDVKMKEKGDIPEGYSVSREKKERFSLILESASTNQTSMYLCASSAPGQGVYEQYFGPGTRLTVT.